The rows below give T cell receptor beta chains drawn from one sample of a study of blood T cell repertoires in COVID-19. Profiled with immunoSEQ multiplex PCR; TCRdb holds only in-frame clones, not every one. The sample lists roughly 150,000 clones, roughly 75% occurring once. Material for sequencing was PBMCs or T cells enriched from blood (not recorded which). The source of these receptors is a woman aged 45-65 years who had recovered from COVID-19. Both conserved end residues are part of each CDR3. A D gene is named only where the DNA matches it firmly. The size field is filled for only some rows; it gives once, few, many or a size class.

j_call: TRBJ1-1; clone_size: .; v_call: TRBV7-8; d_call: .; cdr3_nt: TGTGCCAGCAGCTCCGTCGAGGTTCGGACTGAAGCTTTCTTT; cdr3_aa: CASSSVEVRTEAFF
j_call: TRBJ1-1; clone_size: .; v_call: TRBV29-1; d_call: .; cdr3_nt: TGCAGCGTTGAAGATCCGGGTCTCACTGAAGCTTTCTTT; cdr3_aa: CSVEDPGLTEAFF
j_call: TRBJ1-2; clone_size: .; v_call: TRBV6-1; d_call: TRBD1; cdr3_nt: TGTGCCAGCAGTGAGACAGGGGATTATGGCTACACCTTC; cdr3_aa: CASSETGDYGYTF
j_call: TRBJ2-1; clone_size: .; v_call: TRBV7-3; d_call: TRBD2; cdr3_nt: TGTGCCAGCAGCTTAAGGGCCACTAGCGGGGAGGGCAATGAGCAGTTCTTC; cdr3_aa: CASSLRATSGEGNEQFF
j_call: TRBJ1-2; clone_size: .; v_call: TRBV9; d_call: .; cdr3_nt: TGTGCCAGCAGCGTCAGCGCAGGGGACTATGGCTACACCTTC; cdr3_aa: CASSVSAGDYGYTF
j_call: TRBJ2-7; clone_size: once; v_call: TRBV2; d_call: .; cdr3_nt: TGTGCCAGCCGGGGATCTGACTCCTACGAGCAGTACTTC; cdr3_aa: CASRGSDSYEQYF
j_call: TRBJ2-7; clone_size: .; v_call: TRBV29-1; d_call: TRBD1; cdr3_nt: TGCAGCGTTGACCCGGGACAGGGGACCTACGAGCAGTACTTC; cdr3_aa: CSVDPGQGTYEQYF
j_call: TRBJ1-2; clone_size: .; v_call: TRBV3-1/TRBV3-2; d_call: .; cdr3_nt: TGTGCCAGCAGCGAAAGAGGTCAGGGCGGAGGCTACACCTTC; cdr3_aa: CASSERGQGGGYTF
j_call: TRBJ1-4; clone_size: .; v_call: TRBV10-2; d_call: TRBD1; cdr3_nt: TGCGCCAGCAGTGACCAGGGGGCGGAAGGTGAAAAACTGTTTTTT; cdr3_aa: CASSDQGAEGEKLFF
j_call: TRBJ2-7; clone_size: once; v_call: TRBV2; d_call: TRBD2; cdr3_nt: TGTGCCAGCATCAAGCAGGGACTAAGTGCCCACGAGCAGTACTTC; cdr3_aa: CASIKQGLSAHEQYF
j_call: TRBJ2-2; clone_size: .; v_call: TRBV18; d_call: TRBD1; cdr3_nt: TGTGCCAGCTCACCAGGGATACAGGGGCTCGGCGGGGAGCTGTTTTTT; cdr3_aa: CASSPGIQGLGGELFF
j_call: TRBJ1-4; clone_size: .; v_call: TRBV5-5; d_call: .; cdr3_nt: TGTGCCAGCAGCTTGGGGGCGCAGGGTGAAAAACTGTTTTTT; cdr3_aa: CASSLGAQGEKLFF
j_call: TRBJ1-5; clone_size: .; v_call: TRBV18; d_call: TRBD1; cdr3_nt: TGTGCCAGCTCACCACTGGGGCAGGGGGGCAGCAATCAGCCCCAGCATTTT; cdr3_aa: CASSPLGQGGSNQPQHF
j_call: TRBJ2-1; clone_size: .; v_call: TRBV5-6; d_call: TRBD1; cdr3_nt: TGTGCCAGCAGCTTTCGATGGGACACAGGGGGCAATGAGCAGTTCTTC; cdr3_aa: CASSFRWDTGGNEQFF
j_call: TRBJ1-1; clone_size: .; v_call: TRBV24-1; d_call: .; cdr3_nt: TGTGCCACAACGGACAGATGGAACACTGAAGCTTTCTTT; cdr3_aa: CATTDRWNTEAFF
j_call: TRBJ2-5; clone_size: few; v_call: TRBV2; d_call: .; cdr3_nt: TGTGCCAGCAGTGGGGACAACCAAGAGACCCAGTACTTC; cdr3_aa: CASSGDNQETQYF
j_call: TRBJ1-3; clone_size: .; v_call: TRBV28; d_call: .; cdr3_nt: TGTGCCAGCAGTTTGGGGGGTTTTTCTGGAAACACCATATATTTT; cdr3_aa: CASSLGGFSGNTIYF
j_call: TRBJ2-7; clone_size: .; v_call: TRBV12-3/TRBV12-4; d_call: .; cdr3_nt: TGTGCCAGCAGTATCGGGACTCCCAACGAGCAGTACTTC; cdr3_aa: CASSIGTPNEQYF
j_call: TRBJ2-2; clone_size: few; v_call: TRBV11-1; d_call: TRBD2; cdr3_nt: TGTGCCAGCAGCCCCCGACTAGCGCACACCGGGGAGCTGTTTTTT; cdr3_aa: CASSPRLAHTGELFF
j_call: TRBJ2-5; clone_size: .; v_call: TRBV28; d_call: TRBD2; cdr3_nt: TGTGCCAGCAGTTTATCTGAGCGGGGGGAGACCCAGTACTTC; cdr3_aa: CASSLSERGETQYF
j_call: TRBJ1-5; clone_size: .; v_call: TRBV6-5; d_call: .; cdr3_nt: TGTGCCGGCAGTTCGGCGGTGGGCAATCAGCCCCAGCATTTT; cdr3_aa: CAGSSAVGNQPQHF
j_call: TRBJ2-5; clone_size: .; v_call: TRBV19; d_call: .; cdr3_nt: TGTGCCAGTAGTCAGACTAGGCAAGAGACCCAGTACTTC; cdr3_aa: CASSQTRQETQYF
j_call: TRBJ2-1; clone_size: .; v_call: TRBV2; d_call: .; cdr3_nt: TGTGCCAGCAGAAAGATGACAGCTGCGCAGTTCTTC; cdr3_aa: CASRKMTAAQFF
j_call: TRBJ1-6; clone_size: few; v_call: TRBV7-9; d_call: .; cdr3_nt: TGTGCCAGCGGGAGGGGCAGTCAGGACTCACCCCTCCACTTT; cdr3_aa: CASGRGSQDSPLHF
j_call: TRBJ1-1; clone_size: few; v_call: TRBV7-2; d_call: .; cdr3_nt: TGTGCCAGCAGCCCCCCAAGTGGGGGGGGAACCTTTTGGGCTTTCTTT; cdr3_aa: CASSPPSGGGTFWAFF
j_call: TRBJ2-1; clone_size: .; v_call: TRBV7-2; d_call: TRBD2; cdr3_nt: TGTGCCAGCAGCTTAGTGAGGCTAGCGGTTTACAATGAGCAGTTCTTC; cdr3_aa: CASSLVRLAVYNEQFF
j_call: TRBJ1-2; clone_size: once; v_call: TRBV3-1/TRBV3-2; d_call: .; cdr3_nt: TGTGCCAGCAGCCGTTGGCCGACAGACTATGGCTACACCTTC; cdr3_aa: CASSRWPTDYGYTF
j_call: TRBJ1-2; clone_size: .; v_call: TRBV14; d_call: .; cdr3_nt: TGTGCCAGCAGCCAAGACCTGGGAGGAGGAATACGTGGCTACACCTTC; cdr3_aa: CASSQDLGGGIRGYTF
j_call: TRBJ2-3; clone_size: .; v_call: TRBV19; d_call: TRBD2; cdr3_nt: TGTGCCAGCCACGGACTAGCGGGGGGCGGCGATACGCAGTATTTT; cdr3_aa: CASHGLAGGGDTQYF
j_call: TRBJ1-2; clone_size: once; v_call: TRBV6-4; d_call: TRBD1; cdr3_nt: TGTGCCAGCAGTCCCACATCAGGGGGGCCCACCTATGGCTACACCTTC; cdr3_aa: CASSPTSGGPTYGYTF
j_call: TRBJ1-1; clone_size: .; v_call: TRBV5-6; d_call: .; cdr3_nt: TGTGCCAGCAGCTTGGCCAAGGGGGGGCACACTGAAGCTTTCTTT; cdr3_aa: CASSLAKGGHTEAFF
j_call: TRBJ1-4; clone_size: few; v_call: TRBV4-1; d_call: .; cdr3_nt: TGCGCCAGCAGCCACGAAGAGTCGGTGTTTTATGAAAAACTGTTTTTT; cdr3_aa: CASSHEESVFYEKLFF
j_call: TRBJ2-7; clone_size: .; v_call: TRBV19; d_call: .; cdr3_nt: TGTGCCAGTAGCCTATTGGGTGAGGCCTACGAGCAGTACTTC; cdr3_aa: CASSLLGEAYEQYF
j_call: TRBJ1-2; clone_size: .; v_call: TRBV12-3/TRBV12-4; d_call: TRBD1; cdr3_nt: TGTGCCAGCCTAGGGGGCTGGCACTATGGCTACACCTTC; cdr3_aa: CASLGGWHYGYTF
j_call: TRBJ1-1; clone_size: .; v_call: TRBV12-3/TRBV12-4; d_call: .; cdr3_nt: TGTGCCAGCAGTTTAGACCGGGAGACTGAAGCTTTCTTT; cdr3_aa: CASSLDRETEAFF
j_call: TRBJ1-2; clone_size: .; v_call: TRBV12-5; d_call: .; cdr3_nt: TGTGCTAGTGGTTGGGGGCTCGGACGGAACGCTAACTATGGCTACACCTTC; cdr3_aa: CASGWGLGRNANYGYTF
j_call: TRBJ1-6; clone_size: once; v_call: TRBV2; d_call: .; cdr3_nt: TGTGCCAGCAGTGACAGTCGCTATAATTCACCCCTCCACTTT; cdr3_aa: CASSDSRYNSPLHF
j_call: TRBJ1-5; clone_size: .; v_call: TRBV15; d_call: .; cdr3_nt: TGTGCCACCAGCACCAGATCCGGGGGGCTCAATCAGCCCCAGCATTTT; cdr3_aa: CATSTRSGGLNQPQHF
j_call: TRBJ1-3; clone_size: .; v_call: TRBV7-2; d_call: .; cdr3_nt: TGTGCCAGCAGGCAGGAGGGGAATGGAGACACCATATATTTT; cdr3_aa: CASRQEGNGDTIYF
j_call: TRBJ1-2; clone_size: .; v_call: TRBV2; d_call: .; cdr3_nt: TGTGCCAGCAGTCCGGACGGGGAGTATGGCTACACCTTC; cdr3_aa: CASSPDGEYGYTF
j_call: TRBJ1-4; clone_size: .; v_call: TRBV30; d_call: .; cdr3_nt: TGTGCCTGGAGTGTAGGGGCCGGAAAACTGTTTTTT; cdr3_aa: CAWSVGAGKLFF
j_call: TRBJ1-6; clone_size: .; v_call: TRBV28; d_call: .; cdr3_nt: TGTGCCAGCAGTTTCGACAGTCCATCACCCCTCCACTTT; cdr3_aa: CASSFDSPSPLHF
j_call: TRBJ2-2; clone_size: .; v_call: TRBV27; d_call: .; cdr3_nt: TGTGCCAGCAGTTTGGGGCTTTACACCGGGGAGCTGTTTTTT; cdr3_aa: CASSLGLYTGELFF
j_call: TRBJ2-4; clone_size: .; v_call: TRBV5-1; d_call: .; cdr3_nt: TGCGCCAGCAGCTTGAATGGGGGCGAAAACATTCAGTACTTC; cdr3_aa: CASSLNGGENIQYF
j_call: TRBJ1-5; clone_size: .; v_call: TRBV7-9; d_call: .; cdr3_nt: TGTGCCAGCAGCTTCGGGACACCGTATAGCAATCAGCCCCAGCATTTT; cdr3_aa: CASSFGTPYSNQPQHF
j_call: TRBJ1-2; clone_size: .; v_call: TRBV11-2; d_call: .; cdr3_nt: TGTGCCAGCAGCTTAGGTGCAGGGTTCTATGGCTACACCTTC; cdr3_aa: CASSLGAGFYGYTF
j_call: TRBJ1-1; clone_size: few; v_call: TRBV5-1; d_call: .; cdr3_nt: TGCGCCAGCAGCGAGGGTCCGACTTTGAATATGAACACTGAAGCTTTCTTT; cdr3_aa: CASSEGPTLNMNTEAFF
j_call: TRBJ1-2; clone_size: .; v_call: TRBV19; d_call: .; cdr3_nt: TGTGCCAGTAGTACCGACGGAGACTATGGCTACACCTTC; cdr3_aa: CASSTDGDYGYTF
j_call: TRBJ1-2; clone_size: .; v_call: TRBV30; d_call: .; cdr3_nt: TGTGCCTGGAGTTTGGACAGACACTATGGCTACACCTTC; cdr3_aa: CAWSLDRHYGYTF
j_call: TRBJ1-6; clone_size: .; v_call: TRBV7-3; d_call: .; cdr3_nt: TGTGCCAGCAGCTCAGGGGTTTCACCCCTCCACTTT; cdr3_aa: CASSSGVSPLHF
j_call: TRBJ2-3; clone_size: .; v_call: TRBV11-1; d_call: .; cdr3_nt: TGTGCCAGCAGCGAACACAGGGGCACAGATACGCAGTATTTT; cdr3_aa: CASSEHRGTDTQYF
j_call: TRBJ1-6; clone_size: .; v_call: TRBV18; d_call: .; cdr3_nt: TGTGCCAGCTCACCCGGCGGTAATAATTCACCCCTCCACTTT; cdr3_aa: CASSPGGNNSPLHF
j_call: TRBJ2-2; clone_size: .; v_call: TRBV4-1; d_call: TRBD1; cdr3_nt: TGCGCCAGCAGCCAATCCCGGGACAGGGGGGAATCCGGGGAGCTGTTTTTT; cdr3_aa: CASSQSRDRGESGELFF
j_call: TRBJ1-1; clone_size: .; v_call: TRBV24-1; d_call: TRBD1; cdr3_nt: TGTGCCACCAGTGATCCCCGACAGGGTGACACTGAAGCTTTCTTT; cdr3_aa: CATSDPRQGDTEAFF
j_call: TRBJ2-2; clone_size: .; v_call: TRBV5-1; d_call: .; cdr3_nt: TGCGCCAGCAGCACGGGGTCGAACACCGGGGAGCTGTTTTTT; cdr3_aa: CASSTGSNTGELFF